Given below is one TCR beta chain in context. The data stem from a study of blood T cells in healthy people across ages. Alongside a J-beta primer mix, a sample-barcoded 5' primer served in a second PCR lasting roughly 7 to 11 cycles. TCRdb reanalysed the 5' RACE reads using MiXCR and keeps one entry per CDR3 protein. The data show some 1.5 million distinct CDR3 sequences, 25% to 30% seen once. Germline V gene lookup returns CDR1 MNHEY and CDR2 SVGAGI. The CDR3 is 18 residues long. Trimming cost V 4 bases and J 2 bases; bases outside gene matches: 15. The rearrangement links TRBV6-5 to TRBJ2-3; 7 nucleotides agree with TRBD1. Source material: blood. The receptor's source is a woman aged 25 to 39 in good health. In DNA form, the CDR3 reads TGTGCCAGCAGTTCCTTGATCCGGGACAGCTATTTCACAGATACGCAGTATTTT. It specifies CASSSLIRDSYFTDTQYF.